Below are 10 T cell receptor beta chains sequenced from a single sample in a study of cytomegalovirus exposure and HLA in healthy donors. PCR employed 60 Vbeta and 13 Jbeta primers. The repertoire was sequenced with immunoSEQ multiplex PCR; TCRdb's copy has only in-frame clones and lacks some. The sample lists 200,000 to 300,000 clones; approximately 84% were seen once. The sample was PBMCs. Receptors originate from a middle-aged woman in good health and CMV-seropositive.

The chain recombines TRBV4-1 with TRBJ1-4; no reliable D call. The CDR3 runs to 17 residues. The V end was cut by 1 base, the J end by 0 bases, with 12 bases between. Germline V lookup: CDR1 MGHRA, CDR2 YSYEKL. The CDR3 region is CASSQGATATTNEKLFF. The CDR3 region has the DNA TGCGCCAGCAGCCAAGGAGCCACAGCTACAACTAATGAAAAACTGTTTTTT.

The genes are TRBV18 and TRBJ2-7, with 8 nucleotides matching TRBD1. Germline values: CDR1 KGHSH, CDR2 LQKENI. The CDR3 contains 13 residues. Trimming cost V 4 bases and J 6 bases; bases outside gene matches: 5. CDR3 DNA sequence: TGTGCCAGCTCACAGGACAGGGCTCGCGAGCAGTACTTC. Translated: CASSQDRAREQYF. Complete variable domain (other parts from reference TRBV18 and TRBJ2-7): NAGVMQNPRHLVRRRGQEARLRCSPMKGHSHVYWYRQLPEEGLKFMVYLQKENIIDESGMPKERFSAEFPKEGPSILRIQQVVRGDSAAYFCASSQDRAREQYFGPGTRLTVT.

This chain links TRBV30 with TRBJ1-4, with no clear D. Germline CDR1 GTSNPN, CDR2 SVGIG (reference sequence). This CDR3 comprises 16 residues. V lost 0 bases and J 3 bases, leaving 14 bases between the germline ends. The CDR3 sequence is CAWSVSGKWSNEKLFF. CDR3 bases: TGTGCCTGGAGTGTATCGGGGAAGTGGTCTAATGAAAAACTGTTTTTT. Drawing the rest from reference TRBV30 and TRBJ1-4, the complete variable domain is SQTIHQWPATLVQPVGSPLSLECTVEGTSNPNLYWYRQAAGRGLQLLFYSVGIGQISSEVPQNLSASRPQDRQFILSSKKLLLSDSGFYLCAWSVSGKWSNEKLFFGSGTQLSVL.

The chain carries TRBV5-1 and TRBJ2-1; 11 nucleotides match TRBD2. Per the germline V gene, CDR1 is SGHRS and CDR2 is YFSETQ. The V segment lost 5 bases and the J segment 5 bases; nucleotides outside the gene matches: 3. CDR3 length equals 14 residues. CDR3 protein: CASRMTSGNNEQFF. CDR3 nucleotide sequence: TGCGCCAGCAGAATGACTAGCGGGAACAATGAGCAGTTCTTC.

Worth noting for this clone: This specimen includes other DNA sequences encoding the same CDR3. This sequence joins TRBV28 and TRBJ1-2, with 9 bases matching TRBD1. Germline V CDR1 and CDR2: MDHEN, SYDVKM. The junction had 5 bases not matched to a gene; V was cut back by 5 bases and J by 4 bases. The CDR3 length is 14 residues. CDR3 DNA: TGTGCCAGCAGTCCAGGACAGGGGAGCTATGGCTACACCTTC. Its translation is CASSPGQGSYGYTF.

The J gene is TRBJ2-7, the V gene TRBV6-1, with D perhaps TRBD1 (5 bases). The CDR3 runs to 12 residues. Germline loops: CDR1 MNHNS, CDR2 SASEGT. The V and J ends lost 5 bases and 4 bases respectively, with 9 bases between them. In nucleotides, the CDR3 is TGTGCCAGCAGTTCCCAGGGTTACGAGCAGTACTTC. Translated, it gives CASSSQGYEQYF.

J is TRBJ2-5 and V is TRBV27, with 8 nucleotides matching TRBD1. The germline V gene encodes CDR1 MNHEY and CDR2 SMNVEV (reference sequence). V trimming: 6 bases; J trimming: 6 bases; junction bases outside the gene matches: 9. The CDR3 consists of 14 residues. The CDR3: CASSSRTGGQTQYF. CDR3 in DNA: TGTGCCAGCAGCTCACGTACAGGGGGACAGACCCAGTACTTC.

V usage is TRBV29-1 and J usage is TRBJ2-5; D gene unclear. The CDR3 contains 12 residues. Germline V gene data show CDR1 as SQVTM and CDR2 as ANQGSEA. V lost 3 bases and J 4 bases, leaving 9 bases between the germline ends. This CDR3 reads CSVERSGETQYF. CDR3 coding DNA: TGCAGCGTTGAGAGAAGTGGAGAGACCCAGTACTTC.

CDR3 sequence: CASSLGASGTGATEAFF. The CDR3 nucleotides read TGTGCCAGCAGCTTAGGGGCCTCTGGGACAGGGGCCACTGAAGCTTTCTTT. The V and J genes are TRBV7-9 and TRBJ1-1; the match to TRBD1 covers 10 bases. Per the germline V gene, CDR1 is SEHNR and CDR2 is FQNEAQ (reference sequence). V gave up 1 base and J gave up 4 bases; unmatched junction bases: 9. The CDR3 length is 17 residues.

V usage is TRBV28 and J usage is TRBJ2-5; 9 nucleotides match TRBD1. The V gene end was trimmed by 4 bases and the J gene end by 2 bases; junction bases not matched to a gene: 5. The germline gives CDR1 MDHEN, CDR2 SYDVKM. The CDR3 contains 15 residues. The CDR3 DNA is TGTGCCAGCAGTTCTCGGACAGGGGTACAAGAGACCCAGTACTTC. Its translation is CASSSRTGVQETQYF.